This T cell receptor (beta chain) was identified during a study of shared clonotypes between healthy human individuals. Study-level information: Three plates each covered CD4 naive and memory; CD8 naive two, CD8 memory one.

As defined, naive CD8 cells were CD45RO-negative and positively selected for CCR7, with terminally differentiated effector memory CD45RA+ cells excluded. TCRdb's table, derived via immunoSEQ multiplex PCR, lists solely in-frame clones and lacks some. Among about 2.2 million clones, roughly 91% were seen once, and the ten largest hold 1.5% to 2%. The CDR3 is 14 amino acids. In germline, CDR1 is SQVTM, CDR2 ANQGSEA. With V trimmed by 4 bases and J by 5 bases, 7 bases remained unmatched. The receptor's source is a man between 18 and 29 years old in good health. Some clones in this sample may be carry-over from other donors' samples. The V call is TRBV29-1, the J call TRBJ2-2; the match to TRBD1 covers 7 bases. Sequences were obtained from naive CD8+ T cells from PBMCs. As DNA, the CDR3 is TGCAGCGTTGTACAGGGGAGTTCAACCGGGGAGCTGTTTTTT. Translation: CSVVQGSSTGELFF.